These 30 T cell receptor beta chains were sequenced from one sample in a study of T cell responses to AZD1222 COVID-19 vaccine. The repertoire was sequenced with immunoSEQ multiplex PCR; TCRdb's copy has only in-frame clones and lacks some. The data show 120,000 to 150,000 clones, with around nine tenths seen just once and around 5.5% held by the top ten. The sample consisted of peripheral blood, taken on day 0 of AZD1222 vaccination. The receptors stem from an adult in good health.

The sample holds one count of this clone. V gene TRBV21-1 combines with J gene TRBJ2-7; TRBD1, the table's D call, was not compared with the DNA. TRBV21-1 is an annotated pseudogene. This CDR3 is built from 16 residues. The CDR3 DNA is TGTGCCAGCAGCACTATGTCGGGACAGGAATTCTACGAGCAGTACTTC. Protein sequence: CASSTMSGQEFYEQYF.

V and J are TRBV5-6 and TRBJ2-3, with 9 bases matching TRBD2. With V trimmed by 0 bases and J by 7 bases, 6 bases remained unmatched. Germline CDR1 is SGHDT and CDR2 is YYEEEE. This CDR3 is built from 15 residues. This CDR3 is CASSLAPSGIYTQYF. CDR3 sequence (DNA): TGTGCCAGCAGCTTGGCCCCTAGCGGGATATATACGCAGTATTTT.

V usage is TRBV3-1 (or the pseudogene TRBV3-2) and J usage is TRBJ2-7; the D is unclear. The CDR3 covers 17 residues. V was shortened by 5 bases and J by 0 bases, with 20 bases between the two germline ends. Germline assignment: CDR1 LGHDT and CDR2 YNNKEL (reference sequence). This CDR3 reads CASSAVWGSGSSYEQYF. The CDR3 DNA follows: TGTGCCAGCAGCGCGGTATGGGGATCGGGCAGCTCCTACGAGCAGTACTTC.

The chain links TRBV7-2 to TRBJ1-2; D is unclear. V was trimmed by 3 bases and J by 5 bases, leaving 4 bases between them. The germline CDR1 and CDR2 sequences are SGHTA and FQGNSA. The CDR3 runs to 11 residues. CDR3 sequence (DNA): TGTGCCAGCAGCTTGGCTTATGGCTACACCTTC. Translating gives CASSLAYGYTF. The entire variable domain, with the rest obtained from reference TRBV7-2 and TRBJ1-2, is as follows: GAGVSQSPSNKVTEKGKDVELRCDPISGHTALYWYRQSLGQGLEFLIYFQGNSAPDKSGLPSDRFSAERTGGSVSTLTIQRTQQEDSAVYLCASSLAYGYTFGSGTRLTVV.

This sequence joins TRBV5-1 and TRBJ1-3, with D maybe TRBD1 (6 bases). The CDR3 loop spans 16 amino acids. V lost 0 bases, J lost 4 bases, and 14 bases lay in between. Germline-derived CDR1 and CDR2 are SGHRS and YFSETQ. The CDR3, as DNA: TGCGCCAGCAGCTTGGCGGGGGCGGGAGAAGGAAACACCATATATTTT. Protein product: CASSLAGAGEGNTIYF.

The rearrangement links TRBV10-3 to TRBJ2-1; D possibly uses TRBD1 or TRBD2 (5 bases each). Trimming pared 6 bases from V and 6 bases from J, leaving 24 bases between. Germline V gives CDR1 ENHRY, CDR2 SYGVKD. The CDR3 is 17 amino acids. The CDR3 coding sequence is TGTGCCATCAGGGGGTACCCTCGGGACCCTACTCCCAATGAGCAGTTCTTC. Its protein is CAIRGYPRDPTPNEQFF.

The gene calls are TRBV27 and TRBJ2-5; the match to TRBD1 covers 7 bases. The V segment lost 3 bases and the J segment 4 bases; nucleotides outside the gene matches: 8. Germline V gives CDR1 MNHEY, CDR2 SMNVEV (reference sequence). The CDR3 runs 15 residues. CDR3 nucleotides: TGTGCCAGCAGTTTTTCACGCGACAGGGTAGAGACCCAGTACTTC. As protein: CASSFSRDRVETQYF.

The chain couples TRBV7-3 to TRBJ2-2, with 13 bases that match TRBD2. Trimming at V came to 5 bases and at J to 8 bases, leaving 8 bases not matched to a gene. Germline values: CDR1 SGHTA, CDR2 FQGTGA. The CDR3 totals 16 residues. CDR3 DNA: TGTGCCAGCAGCCCTATAGCGGGACTAGCGGGAGGGGAGCTGTTTTTT. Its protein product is CASSPIAGLAGGELFF.

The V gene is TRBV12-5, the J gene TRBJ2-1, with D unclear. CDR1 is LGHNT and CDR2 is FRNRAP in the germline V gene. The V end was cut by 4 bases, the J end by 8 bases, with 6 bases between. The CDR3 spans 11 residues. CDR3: CASGYGHEQFF. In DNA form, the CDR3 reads TGTGCTAGTGGTTACGGTCATGAGCAGTTCTTC.

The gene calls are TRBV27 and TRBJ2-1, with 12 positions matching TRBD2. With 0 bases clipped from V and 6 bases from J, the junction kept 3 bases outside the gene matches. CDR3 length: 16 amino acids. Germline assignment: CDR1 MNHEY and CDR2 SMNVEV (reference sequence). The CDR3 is CASSLSGLAGTNEQFF. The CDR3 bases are TGTGCCAGCAGTTTATCTGGACTAGCGGGAACCAATGAGCAGTTCTTC.

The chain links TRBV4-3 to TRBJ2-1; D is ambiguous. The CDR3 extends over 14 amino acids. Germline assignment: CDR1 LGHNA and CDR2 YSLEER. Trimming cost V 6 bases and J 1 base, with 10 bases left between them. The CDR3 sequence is CASSLFWSYNEQFF. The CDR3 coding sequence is TGCGCCAGCAGTCTCTTCTGGTCCTACAATGAGCAGTTCTTC.

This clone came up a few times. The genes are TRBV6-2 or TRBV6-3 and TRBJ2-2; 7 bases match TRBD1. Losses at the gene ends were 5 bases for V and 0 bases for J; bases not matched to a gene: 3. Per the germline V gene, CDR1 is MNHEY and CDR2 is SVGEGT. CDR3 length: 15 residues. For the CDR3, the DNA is TGTGCCAGCAGTCCGGGACAGACGAACACCGGGGAGCTGTTTTTT. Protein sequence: CASSPGQTNTGELFF.

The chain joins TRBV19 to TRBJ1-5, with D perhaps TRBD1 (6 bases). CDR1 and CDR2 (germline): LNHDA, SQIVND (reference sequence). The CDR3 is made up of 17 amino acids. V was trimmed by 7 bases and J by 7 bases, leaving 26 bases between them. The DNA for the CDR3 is TGTGCCAGTACCCACCAGGGGCCCGGGTACGCTGGGCAGCCCCAGCATTTT. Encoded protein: CASTHQGPGYAGQPQHF.

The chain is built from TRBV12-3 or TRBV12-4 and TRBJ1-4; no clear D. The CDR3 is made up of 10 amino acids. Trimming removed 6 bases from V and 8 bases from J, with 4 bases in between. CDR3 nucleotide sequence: TGTGCCAGCAGGGAAGAAAAACTGTTTTTT. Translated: CASREEKLFF.

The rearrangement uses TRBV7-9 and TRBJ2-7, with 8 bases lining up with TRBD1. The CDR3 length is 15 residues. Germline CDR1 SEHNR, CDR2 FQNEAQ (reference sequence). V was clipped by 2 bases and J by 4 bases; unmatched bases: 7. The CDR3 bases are TGTGCCAGCAGCTTATTAGGACAGGGTTTTTACGAGCAGTACTTC. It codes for CASSLLGQGFYEQYF.

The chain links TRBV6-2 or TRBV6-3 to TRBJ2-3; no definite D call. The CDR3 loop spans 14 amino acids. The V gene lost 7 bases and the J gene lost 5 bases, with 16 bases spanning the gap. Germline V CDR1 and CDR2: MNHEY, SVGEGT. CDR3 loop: CASTPNLSEDTQYF. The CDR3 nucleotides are TGTGCCAGCACCCCGAACCTCAGCGAAGATACGCAGTATTTT.

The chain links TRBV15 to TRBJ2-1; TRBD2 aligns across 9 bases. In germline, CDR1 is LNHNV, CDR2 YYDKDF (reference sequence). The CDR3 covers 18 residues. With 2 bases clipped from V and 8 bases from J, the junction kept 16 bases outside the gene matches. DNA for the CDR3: TGTGCCACCAGCAGACGATTTTTGACTAGCGGAGCGGGGGATGAGCAGTTCTTC. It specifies CATSRRFLTSGAGDEQFF.

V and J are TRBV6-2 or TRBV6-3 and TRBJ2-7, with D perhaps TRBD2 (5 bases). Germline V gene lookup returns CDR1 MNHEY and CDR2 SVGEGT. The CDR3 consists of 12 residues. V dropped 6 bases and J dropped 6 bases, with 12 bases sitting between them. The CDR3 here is CASSHGSLEQYF. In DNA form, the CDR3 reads TGTGCCAGCAGCCATGGGAGTCTCGAGCAGTACTTC.

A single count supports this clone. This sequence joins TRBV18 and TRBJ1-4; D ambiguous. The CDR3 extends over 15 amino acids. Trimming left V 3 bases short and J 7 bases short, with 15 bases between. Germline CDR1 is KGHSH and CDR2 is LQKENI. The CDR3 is CASSPREPWSEKLFF. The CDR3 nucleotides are TGTGCCAGCTCACCTCGGGAGCCTTGGAGTGAAAAACTGTTTTTT.

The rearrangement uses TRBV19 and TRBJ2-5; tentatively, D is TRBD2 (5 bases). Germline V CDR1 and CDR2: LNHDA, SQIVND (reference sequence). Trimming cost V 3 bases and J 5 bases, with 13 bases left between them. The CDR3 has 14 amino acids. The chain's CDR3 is CASSIGATGETQYF. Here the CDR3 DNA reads TGTGCCAGTAGTATCGGCGCGACGGGGGAGACCCAGTACTTC.

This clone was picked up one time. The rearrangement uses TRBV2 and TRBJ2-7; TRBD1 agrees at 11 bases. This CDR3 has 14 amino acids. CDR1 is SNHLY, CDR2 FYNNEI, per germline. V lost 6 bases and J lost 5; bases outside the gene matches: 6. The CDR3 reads CASRLGQGVNEQYF. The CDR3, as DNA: TGTGCCAGCAGGTTGGGACAGGGGGTTAACGAGCAGTACTTC.

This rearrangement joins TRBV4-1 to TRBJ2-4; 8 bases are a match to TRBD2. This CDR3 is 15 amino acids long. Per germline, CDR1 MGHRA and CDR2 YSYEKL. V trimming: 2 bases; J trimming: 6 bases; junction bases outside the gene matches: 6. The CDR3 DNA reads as TGCGCCAGCAGCCAATTACTAGCGGAGTTAAACATTCAGTACTTC. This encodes CASSQLLAELNIQYF.

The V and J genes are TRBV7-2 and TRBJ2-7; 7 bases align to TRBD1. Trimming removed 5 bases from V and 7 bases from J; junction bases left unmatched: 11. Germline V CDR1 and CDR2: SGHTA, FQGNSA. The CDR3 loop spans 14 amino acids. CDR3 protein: CASSPGQVLEEQYF. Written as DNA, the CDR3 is TGTGCCAGCAGCCCTGGACAGGTCCTGGAGGAGCAGTACTTC.

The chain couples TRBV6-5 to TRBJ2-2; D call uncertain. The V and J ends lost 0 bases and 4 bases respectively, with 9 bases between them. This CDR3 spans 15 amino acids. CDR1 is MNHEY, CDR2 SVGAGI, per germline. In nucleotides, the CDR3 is TGTGCCAGCAGTTACTCGTTCGGCAGCACCGGGGAGCTGTTTTTT. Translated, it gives CASSYSFGSTGELFF.

The chain's CDR3 is CASSYPRGRAGGDTQYF. DNA for the CDR3: TGTGCCAGCAGTTACCCCCGCGGGAGGGCCGGGGGAGATACGCAGTATTTT. V gene TRBV6-2 or TRBV6-3 combines with J gene TRBJ2-3, with 9 bases aligning to TRBD2. Looked up from germline, CDR1 is MNHEY and CDR2 is SVGEGT. V lost 2 bases to trimming and J lost 5 bases; unmatched junction nucleotides: 11. The CDR3 is made up of 17 amino acids.

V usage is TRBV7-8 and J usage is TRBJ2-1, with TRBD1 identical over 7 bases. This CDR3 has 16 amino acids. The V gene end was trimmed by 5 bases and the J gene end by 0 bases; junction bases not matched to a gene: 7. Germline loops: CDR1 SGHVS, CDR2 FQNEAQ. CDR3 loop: CASSPRRDSSYNEQFF. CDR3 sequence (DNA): TGTGCCAGCAGCCCCCGACGGGACAGCTCCTACAATGAGCAGTTCTTC.

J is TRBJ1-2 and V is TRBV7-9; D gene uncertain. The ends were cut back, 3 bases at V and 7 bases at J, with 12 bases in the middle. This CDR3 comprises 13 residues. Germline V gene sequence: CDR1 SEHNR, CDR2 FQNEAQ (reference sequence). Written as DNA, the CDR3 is TGTGCCAGCAGCTTTCTCGGCGAGAGTGGCTACACCTTC. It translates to CASSFLGESGYTF.

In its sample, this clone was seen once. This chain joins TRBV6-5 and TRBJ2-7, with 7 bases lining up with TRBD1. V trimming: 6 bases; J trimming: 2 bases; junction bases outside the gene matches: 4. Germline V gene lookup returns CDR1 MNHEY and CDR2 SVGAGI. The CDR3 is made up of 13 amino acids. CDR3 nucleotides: TGTGCCAGCAGCTCCGACAGGGCCTACGAGCAGTACTTC. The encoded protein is CASSSDRAYEQYF.

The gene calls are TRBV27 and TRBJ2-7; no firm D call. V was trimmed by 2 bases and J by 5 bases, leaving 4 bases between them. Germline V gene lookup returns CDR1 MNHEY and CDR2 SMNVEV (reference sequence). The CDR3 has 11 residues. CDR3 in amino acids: CASSLGHEQYF. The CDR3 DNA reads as TGTGCCAGCAGTTTAGGCCACGAGCAGTACTTC.

CDR3 DNA sequence: TGTGCCAGCAGCTTCCCTTCTCTGGCGGAGACCCAGTACTTC. This translates into CASSFPSLAETQYF. The chain combines TRBV7-2 with TRBJ2-5; no clear D gene. There are 14 residues in the CDR3. Germline V gene data show CDR1 as SGHTA and CDR2 as FQGNSA. Between the trimmed V and J ends, which lost 3 bases and 5 bases, there was a span of 13 bases.